This TCR beta chain emerged from a study of CD8 T cells in Susac syndrome. General observations from the study: It was acknowledged by the study that relatively few individuals were included in its TCR sequencing and HLA analysis.

TCR beta was sequenced from blood CD8+ and CD4+ T cells. Relapsing-remitting disease, either stable or active, was present in the multiple sclerosis controls, who were treatment-naive patients. The RNA input was roughly 0.45 to 1 ug, and it was reverse transcribed with random hexamers. Across 54 Vbeta and 13 Jbeta, TCR beta CDR3 was amplified with immunoSEQ multiplex PCR. TCRdb redid the calling of the immunoSEQ multiplex PCR reads with MiXCR, one entry per CDR3 protein. The sample records 200,000 to 250,000 distinct CDR3 sequences, approximately 95% being singletons. A word on this clonotype: Its antigen is unidentified.

CDR3 length: 13 amino acids. Trimming pared 5 bases from V and 8 bases from J, leaving 15 bases between. Germline assignment: CDR1 SEHNR and CDR2 FQNEAQ (reference sequence). The sample was CD4+ T cells from PBMCs. This TCR derives from a human donor with multiple sclerosis. The chain combines TRBV7-9 with TRBJ1-2, with D perhaps TRBD1 (5 bases). CDR3: CASSLDSFTGYTF. The CDR3 DNA sequence: TGTGCCAGCAGCCTTGACAGTTTTACCGGCTACACCTTC.